This T cell receptor beta chain was sequenced for a study of shared clonotypes between healthy human individuals. Sequencing was performed with immunoSEQ multiplex PCR; in TCRdb, only in-frame clones are kept and a portion is missing. This table holds millions of clones, around 93% found once. The CDR3 extends over 14 amino acids. Germline-derived CDR1 and CDR2 are PRHDT and FYEKMQ (reference sequence). Trimming removed 5 bases at V and 8 bases at J, with 15 bases between. Naive CD8 isolation took CD45RO-negative cells positively selected for CCR7 and excluded terminally differentiated effector memory CD45RA+ cells. Only Caucasian adults living in Nashville, Tennessee made up the donor group.

The sample was naive CD8+ T cells from PBMCs. The V and J genes are TRBV13 and TRBJ1-4; D is unclear. The clonotype comes from a man aged 18 to 29 in good health. Some clones in this sample may be carry-over from other donors' samples. DNA of the CDR3: TGTGCCAGCAGCGCGACGGGAAGCTTGGAAAAACTGTTTTTT. It translates to CASSATGSLEKLFF.